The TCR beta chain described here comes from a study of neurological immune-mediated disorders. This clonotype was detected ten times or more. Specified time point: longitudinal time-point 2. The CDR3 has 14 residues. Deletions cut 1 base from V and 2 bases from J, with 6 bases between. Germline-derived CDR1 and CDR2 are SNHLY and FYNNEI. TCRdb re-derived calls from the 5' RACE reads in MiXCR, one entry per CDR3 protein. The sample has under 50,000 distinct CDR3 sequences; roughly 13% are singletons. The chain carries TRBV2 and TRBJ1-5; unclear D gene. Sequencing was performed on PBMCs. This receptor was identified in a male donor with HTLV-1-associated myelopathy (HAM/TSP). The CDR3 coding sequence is TGTGCCAGCAGTGAAGAAGGCGGCAATCAGCCCCAGCATTTT. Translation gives CASSEEGGNQPQHF.